What follows are 20 T cell receptor beta chains derived from one specimen sequenced in a study of cytomegalovirus exposure and HLA in healthy donors (dated by TCRdb to 2016 to 2017). Libraries were made using the immunoSEQ multiplex PCR assay. A mixture of 60 forward primers for TCR Vbeta segments and 13 reverse primers for TCR Jbeta segments was used in the multiplex PCR. Imported from immuneACCESS, the table was reduced by TCRdb to in-frame sequences with V and J called. These copies leave out some clones; in studies compared against another copy, an unresolved V gene accounts for under half, and the cause of the remainder is not known. Present in this sample are 160,000 or so clones, around four fifths of which were seen just once. The ten largest clones capture approximately 1.2% of the sample. The sample comprised PBMCs. Receptors originate from a man aged 30 to 45 in good health and CMV-seronegative.

The V and J genes are TRBV30 and TRBJ2-1; 10 nucleotides align to TRBD1. The CDR3 is made up of 13 amino acids. CDR1 and CDR2 (germline): GTSNPN, SVGIG (reference sequence). V lost 0 bases and J lost 10; bases outside the gene matches: 3. The CDR3 bases are TGTGCCTGGAGTGTACTGGGACAGGGGGAGCAGTTCTTC. Translating it yields CAWSVLGQGEQFF. Based on the CDR3 plus reference TRBV30 and TRBJ2-1, the full variable domain is SQTIHQWPATLVQPVGSPLSLECTVEGTSNPNLYWYRQAAGRGLQLLFYSVGIGQISSEVPQNLSASRPQDRQFILSSKKLLLSDSGFYLCAWSVLGQGEQFFGPGTRLTVL.

The chain has TRBV5-4 and TRBJ2-7; 7 nucleotides agree with TRBD1. Germline CDR1 SGHNT, CDR2 YYREEE (reference sequence). The CDR3 runs 13 residues. After removal of 4 bases from V and 0 bases from J, the junction contained 1 base not matched to a gene. The CDR3 DNA sequence: TGTGCCAGCAGCCCAGGGGGCTCCTACGAGCAGTACTTC. Its translation is CASSPGGSYEQYF.

This clone was picked up a small number of times. The chain combines TRBV6-4 with TRBJ2-2; perhaps TRBD1 as D (5 bases). The V and J ends lost 2 bases and 2 bases respectively, with 9 bases between them. This CDR3 region has 15 residues. Germline values: CDR1 MRHNA, CDR2 SNTAGT. The CDR3 nucleotides are TGTGCCAGCAGTGACACACAGGAAAACACCGGGGAGCTGTTTTTT. Its protein is CASSDTQENTGELFF.

This clone was found a few times. The chain is built from TRBV5-4 and TRBJ2-5; tentative D call: TRBD2 (7 bases). Per the germline V gene, CDR1 is SGHNT and CDR2 is YYREEE (reference sequence). Trimming left V 0 bases short and J 5 bases short, with 17 bases between. The CDR3 contains 16 residues. In DNA, the CDR3 is TGTGCCAGCAGCTTGGGCGCCAGGGGAGGGTGGGAGACCCAGTACTTC. Encoded protein: CASSLGARGGWETQYF.

This chain joins TRBV19 and TRBJ2-7; the match to TRBD1 covers 9 bases. V lost 5 bases to trimming and J lost 3 bases; unmatched junction nucleotides: 2. CDR1 is LNHDA and CDR2 is SQIVND in the germline V gene (reference sequence). This CDR3 is 13 amino acids long. Written as DNA, the CDR3 is TGTGCCAGTAGTGCGGGACAGGGCTACGAGCAGTACTTC. Translation: CASSAGQGYEQYF.

V and J are TRBV5-4 and TRBJ2-2, with TRBD1 matching over 8 bases. Losses at the gene ends were 5 bases for V and 7 bases for J; bases not matched to a gene: 7. This CDR3 has 14 amino acids. CDR1 is SGHNT, CDR2 YYREEE, per germline (reference sequence). The CDR3 reads CASRRQGIGGELFF. The CDR3 region has the DNA TGTGCCAGCAGACGACAGGGGATTGGCGGGGAGCTGTTTTTT.

The J gene is TRBJ2-5, the V gene TRBV5-1; 10 bases fit TRBD2. The CDR3 sequence is 19 residues long. J gave up 2 bases and V 2 bases, and 15 bases lay outside the gene matches. Germline V gene sequence: CDR1 SGHRS, CDR2 YFSETQ. The CDR3 DNA follows: TGCGCCAGCAGCTTAGGAAAAGCGGGAGGGTTCTTTTTGCAAGAGACCCAGTACTTC. It translates to CASSLGKAGGFFLQETQYF.

This clone was seen a handful of times. This rearrangement joins TRBV6-6 to TRBJ1-3; D remains unclear. CDR3 length equals 13 residues. Trimming left V 10 bases short and J 0 bases short, with 10 bases between. The germline V gene has CDR1 MNHNY and CDR2 SVGAGI (reference sequence). Here the CDR3 reads CATSGISGNTIYF. Here the CDR3 DNA reads TGTGCCACCTCAGGAATCTCTGGAAACACCATATATTTT.

This chain links TRBV7-9 with TRBJ2-7; 9 nucleotides line up with TRBD1. Germline assignment: CDR1 SEHNR and CDR2 FQNEAQ (reference sequence). V gave up 5 bases and J gave up 3 bases; unmatched junction bases: 8. This CDR3 is built from 15 residues. CDR3 sequence (DNA): TGTGCCAGCAGCCCCCCGGGACAGGGAATCTACGAGCAGTACTTC. Translation gives CASSPPGQGIYEQYF.

This chain connects TRBV15 to TRBJ1-4; no firm D call. From germline, CDR1 is LNHNV and CDR2 YYDKDF (reference sequence). This CDR3 has 14 residues. Deletions cut 0 bases from V and 4 bases from J, with 6 bases between. The CDR3 nucleotides are TGTGCCACCAGCAGAGATGTCGGTAATGAAAAACTGTTTTTT. This translates into CATSRDVGNEKLFF.

V is TRBV13 and J is TRBJ2-5; TRBD2 agrees at 8 bases. Germline trimming cut 5 bases from V and 4 bases from J; bases unmatched to any gene: 15. The CDR3 is 17 residues long. Germline-derived CDR1 and CDR2 are PRHDT and FYEKMQ (reference sequence). CDR3 bases: TGTGCCAGCAGCCGCCGGCCGGGACTAGAGGGGAGAGAGACCCAGTACTTC. The encoded protein is CASSRRPGLEGRETQYF.

The chain combines TRBV4-1 with TRBJ2-7; D is ambiguous. Germline assignment: CDR1 MGHRA and CDR2 YSYEKL. The length of the CDR3 is 13 residues. V was clipped by 0 bases and J by 5 bases, with 8 bases between them. The CDR3 loop is CASSQDLLNEQYF. The CDR3 nucleotides are TGCGCCAGCAGCCAAGATCTATTGAACGAGCAGTACTTC.

This clone was counted a few times. The rearrangement links TRBV5-1 to TRBJ1-1, with 7 bases identical to TRBD1. Germline V lookup: CDR1 SGHRS, CDR2 YFSETQ. J gave up 1 base and V 0 bases, and 0 bases lay outside the gene matches. The CDR3 is 14 amino acids. CDR3 sequence: CASSLGTGNTEAFF. DNA for the CDR3: TGCGCCAGCAGCTTGGGGACAGGGAACACTGAAGCTTTCTTT.

The chain employs TRBV30 and TRBJ1-1; unclear D gene. The germline V gene encodes CDR1 GTSNPN and CDR2 SVGIG (reference sequence). The CDR3 is 13 residues long. V was clipped by 0 bases and J by 3 bases, with 8 bases between them. CDR3 sequence: CAWSVLRDTEAFF. In DNA form, the CDR3 reads TGTGCCTGGAGTGTACTTCGGGACACTGAAGCTTTCTTT.

The chain couples TRBV10-1 to TRBJ2-7, with D possibly matching TRBD1 (5 bases). Germline loops: CDR1 WNHNN, CDR2 SYGVQD (reference sequence). The CDR3 extends over 14 amino acids. Trimming took 2 bases from V and 0 from J, leaving 8 bases between them. CDR3 residues: CASSENRGSYEQYF. CDR3 DNA sequence: TGCGCCAGCAGTGAGAATAGGGGCTCCTACGAGCAGTACTTC.

The chain couples TRBV4-1 to TRBJ2-3; D perhaps matches TRBD2 (6 bases). The CDR3 runs to 17 residues. The V and J ends lost 0 bases and 0 bases respectively, with 13 bases between them. From germline, CDR1 is MGHRA and CDR2 YSYEKL. CDR3 nucleotide sequence: TGCGCCAGCAGCCAAGAATACGGCGGGGCTAGCACAGATACGCAGTATTTT. Residues: CASSQEYGGASTDTQYF.

J is TRBJ1-4 and V is TRBV7-2; no definite D call. Germline values: CDR1 SGHTA, CDR2 FQGNSA. The V end was cut by 3 bases, the J end by 7 bases, with 12 bases between. The CDR3 is made up of 14 amino acids. The CDR3: CASSFSQSGEKLFF. The CDR3 DNA sequence: TGTGCCAGCAGCTTCTCACAGTCCGGTGAAAAACTGTTTTTT.

V is TRBV9 and J is TRBJ2-1, with 9 bases lining up with TRBD2. Germline V gives CDR1 SGDLS, CDR2 YYNGEE. With V trimmed by 2 bases and J by 2 bases, 5 bases remained unmatched. This CDR3 spans 16 amino acids. The CDR3 region is CASSVPGGGAYNEQFF. DNA of the CDR3: TGTGCCAGCAGCGTTCCTGGCGGGGGGGCCTACAATGAGCAGTTCTTC.

The chain has TRBV4-3 and TRBJ2-2; 8 nucleotides line up with TRBD1. The V gene end was trimmed by 4 bases and the J gene end by 6 bases; junction bases not matched to a gene: 13. Germline V gene lookup returns CDR1 LGHNA and CDR2 YSLEER. The CDR3 is made up of 17 amino acids. The CDR3 reads CASSRFDADRVPGELFF. The CDR3 DNA follows: TGCGCCAGCAGCCGATTTGATGCGGACAGGGTACCCGGGGAGCTGTTTTTT.

The chain recombines TRBV6-5 with TRBJ2-7; possibly TRBD1 for D (6 bases). The CDR3 covers 14 residues. Germline-derived CDR1 and CDR2 are MNHEY and SVGAGI. Trimming left V 5 bases short and J 5 bases short, with 16 bases between. The CDR3 protein is CASSIAGEGNEQYF. The DNA for the CDR3 is TGTGCCAGCAGTATCGCAGGGGAAGGAAACGAGCAGTACTTC.